This T cell receptor beta chain came from a study of T cell responses to AZD1222 COVID-19 vaccine. Points from the study as a whole: White British people made up most donors, females outnumbered males, and clonal diversity was possibly underestimated. Variant regions that are unmutated are reportedly the target of nearly half of spike-specific TCRs. Seropositive at baseline were only a handful of AZD1222 recipients.

On this clone itself: Its specificity is unknown.

Second-dose intervals of approximately 4 or approximately 12 weeks were pooled. Sequenced by immunoSEQ multiplex PCR; TCRdb stores in-frame clones only, minus some. The sample carries around 58,000 clones, roughly 90% recorded once. V was clipped by 3 bases and J by 3 bases; unmatched bases: 21. This CDR3 comprises 20 residues. In germline, CDR1 is MNHNS, CDR2 SASEGT. The TCR was taken from an adult who received the AZD1222 COVID-19 vaccine. The J gene is TRBJ2-7, the V gene TRBV6-1; 9 bases match TRBD1. The sample was peripheral blood, taken 28 days after the second AZD1222 dose. Here the CDR3 DNA reads TGTGCCAGCAGTGACACAGTGGGTTTCGGGACAGGGCCCTCCCTCTACGAGCAGTACTTC. Translation gives CASSDTVGFGTGPSLYEQYF.